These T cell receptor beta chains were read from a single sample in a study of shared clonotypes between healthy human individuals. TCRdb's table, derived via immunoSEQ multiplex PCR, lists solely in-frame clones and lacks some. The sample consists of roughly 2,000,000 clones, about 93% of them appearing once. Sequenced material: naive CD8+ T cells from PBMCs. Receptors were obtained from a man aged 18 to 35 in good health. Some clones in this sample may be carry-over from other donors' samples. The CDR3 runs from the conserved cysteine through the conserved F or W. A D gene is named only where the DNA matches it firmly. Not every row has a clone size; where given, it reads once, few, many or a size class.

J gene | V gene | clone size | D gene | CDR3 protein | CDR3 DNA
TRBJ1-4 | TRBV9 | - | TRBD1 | CASSVAGTVYEKLFF | TGTGCCAGCAGCGTGGCAGGGACAGTTTATGAAAAACTGTTTTTT
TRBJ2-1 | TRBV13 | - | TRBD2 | CASSQAGVSYNEQFF | TGTGCCAGCAGCCAAGCGGGAGTGTCCTACAATGAGCAGTTCTTC
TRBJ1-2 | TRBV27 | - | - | CASSLGEVYGYTF | TGTGCCAGCAGTTTAGGGGAAGTATATGGCTACACCTTC
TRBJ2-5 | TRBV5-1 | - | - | CASSPLTAETQYF | TGCGCCAGCAGCCCACTCACCGCGGAGACCCAGTACTTC
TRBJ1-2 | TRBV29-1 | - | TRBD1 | CSVRGRQLLDYGYTF | TGCAGCGTGAGGGGGCGACAGCTGCTTGACTATGGCTACACCTTC
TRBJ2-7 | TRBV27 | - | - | CASGLRYRSSYEQYF | TGTGCCAGCGGTCTTAGATACCGAAGCTCCTACGAGCAGTACTTC
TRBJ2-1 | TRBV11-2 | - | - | CASSLDPRAGNEQFF | TGTGCCAGCAGCTTAGACCCCAGGGCGGGTAATGAGCAGTTCTTC
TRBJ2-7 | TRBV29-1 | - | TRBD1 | CSVELGRRGREQYF | TGCAGCGTTGAACTCGGTCGCAGGGGGCGCGAGCAGTACTTC
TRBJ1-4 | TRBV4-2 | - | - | CASSSNRDGTTNEKLFF | TGTGCCAGCAGCTCCAATAGAGACGGCACAACTAATGAAAAACTGTTTTTT
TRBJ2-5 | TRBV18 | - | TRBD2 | CASSPPTLAGVKETQYF | TGTGCCAGCTCACCACCTACCCTAGCGGGAGTGAAAGAGACCCAGTACTTC
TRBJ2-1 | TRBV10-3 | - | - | CAIRADANNEQFF | TGTGCCATCAGAGCTGACGCTAACAATGAGCAGTTCTTC
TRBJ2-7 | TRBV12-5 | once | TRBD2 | CASGPGLAGVRYEQYF | TGTGCTAGTGGTCCCGGACTAGCGGGAGTTAGGTACGAGCAGTACTTC
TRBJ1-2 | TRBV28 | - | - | CASSLTGNLYGYTF | TGTGCCAGCAGTTTGACAGGAAACCTCTATGGCTACACCTTC
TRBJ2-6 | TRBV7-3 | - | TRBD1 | CASSGGQGSSGANVLTF | TGTGCCAGCAGCGGCGGACAGGGGAGCTCTGGGGCCAACGTCCTGACTTTC
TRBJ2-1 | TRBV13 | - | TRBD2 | CASSLGRTSGSENSYNEQFF | TGTGCCAGCAGCTTAGGCAGGACTAGCGGGAGCGAAAATTCCTACAATGAGCAGTTCTTC
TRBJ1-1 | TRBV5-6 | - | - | CASSLEEGNTEAFF | TGTGCCAGCAGCTTGGAAGAGGGGAACACTGAAGCTTTCTTT
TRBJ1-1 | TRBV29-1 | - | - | CSVRRRNTEAFF | TGCAGCGTTCGACGGAGGAACACTGAAGCTTTCTTT
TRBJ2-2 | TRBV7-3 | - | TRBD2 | CASSLMGTSGRPGELFF | TGTGCCAGCAGCTTGATGGGGACTAGCGGGAGACCCGGGGAGCTGTTTTTT
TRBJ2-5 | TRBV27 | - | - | CASRKTRGPGTQYF | TGTGCCAGCAGGAAAACAAGGGGCCCAGGAACCCAGTACTTC
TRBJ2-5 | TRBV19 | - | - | CASSTDRVETQYF | TGTGCCAGTAGTACGGACCGCGTGGAGACCCAGTACTTC